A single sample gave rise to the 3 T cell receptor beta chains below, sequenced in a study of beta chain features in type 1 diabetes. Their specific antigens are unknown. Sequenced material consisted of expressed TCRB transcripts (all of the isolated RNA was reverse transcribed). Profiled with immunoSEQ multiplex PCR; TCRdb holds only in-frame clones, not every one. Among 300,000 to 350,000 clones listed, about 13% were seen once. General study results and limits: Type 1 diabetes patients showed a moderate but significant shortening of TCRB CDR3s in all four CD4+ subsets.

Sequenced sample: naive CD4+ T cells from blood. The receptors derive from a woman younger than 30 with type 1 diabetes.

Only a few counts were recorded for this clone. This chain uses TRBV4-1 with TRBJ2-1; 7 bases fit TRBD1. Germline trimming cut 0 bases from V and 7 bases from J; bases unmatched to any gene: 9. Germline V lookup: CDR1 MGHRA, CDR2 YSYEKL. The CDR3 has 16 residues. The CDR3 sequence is CASSQDLTTGWNEQFF. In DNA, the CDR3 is TGCGCCAGCAGCCAAGATCTGACGACAGGGTGGAATGAGCAGTTCTTC.

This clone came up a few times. The CDR3, as DNA: TGTGCCTGGGGCCTTACCTTTACCTACAATGAGCAGTTCTTC. It codes for CAWGLTFTYNEQFF. The chain couples TRBV30 to TRBJ2-1, with D unresolved. There are 14 residues in the CDR3. V lost 5 bases to trimming and J lost 2 bases, with 13 bases between them. In germline, CDR1 is GTSNPN, CDR2 SVGIG (reference sequence). The entire variable domain, with the rest obtained from reference TRBV30 and TRBJ2-1, is as follows: SQTIHQWPATLVQPVGSPLSLECTVEGTSNPNLYWYRQAAGRGLQLLFYSVGIGQISSEVPQNLSASRPQDRQFILSSKKLLLSDSGFYLCAWGLTFTYNEQFFGPGTRLTVL.

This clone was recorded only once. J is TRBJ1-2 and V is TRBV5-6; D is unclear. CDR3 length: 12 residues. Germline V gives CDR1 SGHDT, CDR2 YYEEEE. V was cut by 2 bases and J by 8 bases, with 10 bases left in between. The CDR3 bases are TGTGCCAGCAGCTTTGTTCTGGAGGGCTACACCTTC. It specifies CASSFVLEGYTF.